These T cell receptor beta chains were read from a single sample in a study of blood T cell repertoires in COVID-19. Measured with immunoSEQ multiplex PCR; TCRdb has only the in-frame clones, and not every one. The sample lists 150,000 to 200,000 clones; around 86% were seen once. The specimen sequenced was PBMCs or T cells enriched from blood (not recorded which). These receptor sequences come from a woman between 40 and 55 years old in a cohort exposed to, infected with or recovered from COVID-19 (not recorded which). Each CDR3 is given with its conserved first and last residue. Each record gives: J gene, V gene, D gene, clone size, CDR3 DNA, CDR3 protein. The D gene is left open where the match is weak. The size of a clone is reported for some rows only, either as once, few or many, or as a class for expanded clones.

TRBJ1-3 | TRBV27 | TRBD1 | NA | TGTGCCAGCAGTTTGACCGGACAGGGCGGAAACACCATATATTTT | CASSLTGQGGNTIYF
TRBJ2-1 | TRBV5-1 | TRBD1 | NA | TGCGCCAGCAGCACGGACAGGGGGGCGAGAGAGTTCTTC | CASSTDRGAREFF
TRBJ1-5 | TRBV7-6 | NA | NA | TGTGCCAGCAGCGCCTACGCGGGTAGCAATCAGCCCCAGCATTTT | CASSAYAGSNQPQHF
TRBJ1-1 | TRBV19 | TRBD1 | NA | TGTGCCAGTAGTATTTCCCCCGGACAGGGGTCTGAAGCTTTCTTT | CASSISPGQGSEAFF
TRBJ2-7 | TRBV6-5 | NA | once | TGTGCCAGCAGGTCTAGAGCGGCCTACTCCTACGAGCAGTACTTC | CASRSRAAYSYEQYF
TRBJ2-7 | TRBV6-5 | TRBD1 | once | TGTGCCAGCAGTATCGACAGGGGCGTCGAGCAGTACTTC | CASSIDRGVEQYF
TRBJ1-2 | TRBV7-9 | NA | once | TGTGCCAGCAGCTTATATCAGGGCGCATCTAACTATGGCTACACCTTC | CASSLYQGASNYGYTF
TRBJ1-1 | TRBV29-1 | NA | NA | TGCAGCGCCAGGGGGAACACTGAAGCTTTCTTT | CSARGNTEAFF
TRBJ1-2 | TRBV3-1/TRBV3-2 | NA | NA | TGTGCCAGCAGCTCCCAACGGGCTAACTATGGCTACACCTTC | CASSSQRANYGYTF
TRBJ1-2 | TRBV5-1 | NA | NA | TGCGCCAGCAGCTTGGCAGGTCGGGATCGTGGCTACACCTTC | CASSLAGRDRGYTF
TRBJ1-5 | TRBV9 | NA | NA | TGTGCCAGCAGCGTAGCGGCGGGGGGAAATCAGCCCCAGCATTTT | CASSVAAGGNQPQHF
TRBJ2-7 | TRBV5-5 | TRBD1 | NA | TGTGCCAGCAGCTTGACGGGACAGGGGGACTACGAGCAGTACTTC | CASSLTGQGDYEQYF
TRBJ2-7 | TRBV9 | NA | NA | TGTGCCAGCAGCGTAGCTCGGGGATACGAGCAGTACTTC | CASSVARGYEQYF
TRBJ2-3 | TRBV2 | TRBD2 | NA | TGTGCCAGCAGGGGAGGGAAACGCACAGATACGCAGTATTTT | CASRGGKRTDTQYF
TRBJ1-6 | TRBV3-1/TRBV3-2 | NA | NA | TGTGCCAGCAGTCGGGAGGGTGGCAGGGTAAATTCACCCCTCCACTTT | CASSREGGRVNSPLHF
TRBJ1-5 | TRBV7-9 | NA | NA | TGTGCCAGCGATACATACAATCAGCCCCAGCATTTT | CASDTYNQPQHF
TRBJ2-7 | TRBV24-1 | TRBD1 | NA | TGTGCCACCAGTGGCCGGGACAGGGGGGACTACGAGCAGTACTTC | CATSGRDRGDYEQYF
TRBJ2-3 | TRBV7-9 | TRBD2 | NA | TGTGCCAGCAGCGCCACCGGGACTAGCGGGAGGCTAGATACGCAGTATTTT | CASSATGTSGRLDTQYF
TRBJ2-3 | TRBV6-5 | NA | NA | TGTGCCAGTTCGCCGAGGCAAGATACGCAGTATTTT | CASSPRQDTQYF
TRBJ1-2 | TRBV6-5 | TRBD1 | few | TGTGCCAGCAGAGGGGACAGGTTCTATGGCTACACCTTC | CASRGDRFYGYTF
TRBJ1-2 | TRBV24-1 | TRBD1 | NA | TGTGCCACCAGTGGACCGGGACAGGGGGCGAATAACTATGGCTACACCTTC | CATSGPGQGANNYGYTF
TRBJ1-5 | TRBV19 | NA | NA | TGTGCCAGTAGTATACTCCTCAATCAGCCCCAGCATTTT | CASSILLNQPQHF
TRBJ2-7 | TRBV11-2 | TRBD2 | few | TGTGCCAGCAGCTTAGAATCGGGACTAGCCTACGAGCAGTACTTC | CASSLESGLAYEQYF
TRBJ2-7 | TRBV2 | NA | NA | TGTGCCAGCACGGGGGAGAGGGTAGGCGAGCAGTACTTC | CASTGERVGEQYF
TRBJ2-1 | TRBV3-1/TRBV3-2 | NA | NA | TGTGCCAGCAGCCCCATTGGGCGGGACAATGAGCAGTTCTTC | CASSPIGRDNEQFF
TRBJ1-4 | TRBV29-1 | TRBD1 | NA | TGCAGCGGTATGGGACAGGCTAATGAAAAACTGTTTTTT | CSGMGQANEKLFF
TRBJ1-2 | TRBV7-9 | TRBD1 | NA | TGTGCCAGCAGCTCCGGGACAGGTCGCACCACCCCTTATGGCTACACCTTC | CASSSGTGRTTPYGYTF
TRBJ1-6 | TRBV28 | NA | NA | TGTGCCAGCAAAGGAGTGTTAATGTCACCCCTCCACTTT | CASKGVLMSPLHF
TRBJ2-3 | TRBV11-2 | NA | NA | TGTGCCAGCAGCTTCACTATCAGAGAGCTTAGCACAGATACGCAGTATTTT | CASSFTIRELSTDTQYF
TRBJ1-2 | TRBV2 | NA | NA | TGTGCCACCCACCCACCGGTCCAACCTAACTATGGCTACACCTTC | CATHPPVQPNYGYTF
TRBJ2-1 | TRBV10-3 | NA | NA | TGTGCCATCAGTGAGCCGGGACATAGCTCCTACAATGAGCAGTTCTTC | CAISEPGHSSYNEQFF
TRBJ2-1 | TRBV18 | NA | NA | TGTGCCAGCTCACCAGAAATGGCACAAAAGTACAATGAGCAGTTCTTC | CASSPEMAQKYNEQFF
TRBJ2-2 | TRBV9 | TRBD2 | once | TGTGCCAGCAGCGCGGGGGGAAGGGCAGGGAACACCGGGGAGCTGTTTTTT | CASSAGGRAGNTGELFF
TRBJ1-1 | TRBV5-1 | NA | NA | TGCGCCAGCAGCTTGGGGCAGATGAACACTGAAGCTTTCTTT | CASSLGQMNTEAFF
TRBJ1-4 | TRBV7-9 | TRBD1 | NA | TGTGCCAGCGTGGGACAGGGGAGTAGGACTAATGAAAAACTGTTTTTT | CASVGQGSRTNEKLFF
TRBJ1-5 | TRBV16 | NA | NA | TGTGCCAGCAGCCAATCCGGGATCGGCAATCAGCCCCAGCATTTT | CASSQSGIGNQPQHF
TRBJ1-1 | TRBV24-1 | TRBD1 | NA | TGTGCCACCGTTGGTGGGGACAGCACTGAAGCTTTCTTT | CATVGGDSTEAFF
TRBJ1-3 | TRBV21-1 | NA | NA | TGTGCCAGCAGCAAAGGTTCATTCCCCGGGACAGACGCCCGATCTGGATTTCACACCATATATTTT | CASSKGSFPGTDARSGFHTIYF
TRBJ1-3 | TRBV4-1 | TRBD1 | NA | TGCGCCAGCAGCCTGAGCCCGGGACAGGGGAGCTCTGGAAACACCATATATTTT | CASSLSPGQGSSGNTIYF
TRBJ1-1 | TRBV5-1 | NA | NA | TGCGCCAGCAGCTTTAGTAGGAGCACTGAAGCTTTCTTT | CASSFSRSTEAFF
TRBJ2-7 | TRBV27 | TRBD2 | once | TGTGCCAGCAGTTTACTAGCGGGACTGAAATACGAGCAGTACTTC | CASSLLAGLKYEQYF
TRBJ2-3 | TRBV4-1 | TRBD2 | NA | TGCGCCAGCAGCCTCGGACTAGCGGGGGCAGATACGCAGTATTTT | CASSLGLAGADTQYF
TRBJ1-6 | TRBV3-1/TRBV3-2 | NA | NA | TGTGCCAGCGAAGCAGGGGAATCACCCCTCCACTTT | CASEAGESPLHF
TRBJ2-2 | TRBV5-1 | TRBD1 | NA | TGCGCCAGCAGCGCCGGGACAGGGGGCACCGGGGAGCTGTTTTTT | CASSAGTGGTGELFF
TRBJ2-2 | TRBV9 | NA | NA | TGTGCCAGCAGCCCGCGGGGTGGGGGGAACACCGGGGAGCTGTTTTTT | CASSPRGGGNTGELFF
TRBJ2-1 | TRBV19 | TRBD2 | NA | TGTGCCAGTACCCCTAGCGGGAGAATTGAACGTAATGAGCAGTTCTTC | CASTPSGRIERNEQFF
TRBJ2-1 | TRBV30 | TRBD2 | NA | TGTGCCTGGAGTGTACAGATCCCTAGCGGGCGGGCCGCTGAGCAGTTCTTC | CAWSVQIPSGRAAEQFF
TRBJ1-1 | TRBV15 | TRBD1 | NA | TGTGCCACCAGCAGTCCCGGGACAGGGGACACTGAAGCTTTCTTT | CATSSPGTGDTEAFF
TRBJ2-7 | TRBV4-1 | NA | NA | TGCGCCAGCAGCCCCCAGTTGGAGGGGATCTACGAGCAGTACTTC | CASSPQLEGIYEQYF
TRBJ2-1 | TRBV27 | TRBD1 | NA | TGTGCCAGCAGTTACAGACAGGGGGCGAGGGGATACAATGAGCAGTTCTTC | CASSYRQGARGYNEQFF
TRBJ2-7 | TRBV18 | TRBD2 | NA | TGTGCCAGCTCCCCCGCGGGAGGGCCTTTCGAGCAGTACTTC | CASSPAGGPFEQYF